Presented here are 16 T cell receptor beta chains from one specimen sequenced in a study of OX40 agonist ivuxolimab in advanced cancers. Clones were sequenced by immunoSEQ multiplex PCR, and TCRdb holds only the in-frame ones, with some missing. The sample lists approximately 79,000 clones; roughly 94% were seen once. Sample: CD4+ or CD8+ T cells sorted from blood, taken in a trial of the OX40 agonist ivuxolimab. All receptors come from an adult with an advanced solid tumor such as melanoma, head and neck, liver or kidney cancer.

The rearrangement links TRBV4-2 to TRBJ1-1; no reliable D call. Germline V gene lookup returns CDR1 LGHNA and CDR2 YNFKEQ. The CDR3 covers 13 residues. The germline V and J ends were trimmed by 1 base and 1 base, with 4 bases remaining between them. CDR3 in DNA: TGTGCCAGCAGCCAAGGGGGGAACACTGAAGCTTTCTTT. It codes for CASSQGGNTEAFF.

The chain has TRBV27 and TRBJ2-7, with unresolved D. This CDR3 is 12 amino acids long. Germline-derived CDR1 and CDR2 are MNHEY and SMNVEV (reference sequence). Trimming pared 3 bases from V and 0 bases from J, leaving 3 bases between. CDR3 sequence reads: CASSFSSYEQYF. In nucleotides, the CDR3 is TGTGCCAGCAGTTTTAGCTCCTACGAGCAGTACTTC.

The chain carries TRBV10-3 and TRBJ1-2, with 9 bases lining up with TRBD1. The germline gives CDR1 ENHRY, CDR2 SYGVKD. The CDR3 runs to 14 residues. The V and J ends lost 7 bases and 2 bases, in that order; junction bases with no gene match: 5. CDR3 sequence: CAITQGQGNYGYTF. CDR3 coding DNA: TGTGCCATCACCCAGGGACAGGGAAACTATGGCTACACCTTC.

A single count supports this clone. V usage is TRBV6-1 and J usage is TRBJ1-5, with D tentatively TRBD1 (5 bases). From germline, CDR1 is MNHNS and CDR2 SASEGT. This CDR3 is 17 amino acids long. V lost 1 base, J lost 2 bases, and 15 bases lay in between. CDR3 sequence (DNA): TGTGCCAGCAGTGAAGTGGGGTTGGGACGCGGCAATCAGCCCCAGCATTTT. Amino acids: CASSEVGLGRGNQPQHF.

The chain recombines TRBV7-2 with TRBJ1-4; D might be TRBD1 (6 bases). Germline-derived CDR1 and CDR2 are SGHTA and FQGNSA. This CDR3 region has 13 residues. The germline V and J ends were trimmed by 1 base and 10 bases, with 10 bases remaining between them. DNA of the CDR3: TGTGCCAGCAGCTTAGAGGAAGGGGGAAAACTGTTTTTT. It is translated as CASSLEEGGKLFF.

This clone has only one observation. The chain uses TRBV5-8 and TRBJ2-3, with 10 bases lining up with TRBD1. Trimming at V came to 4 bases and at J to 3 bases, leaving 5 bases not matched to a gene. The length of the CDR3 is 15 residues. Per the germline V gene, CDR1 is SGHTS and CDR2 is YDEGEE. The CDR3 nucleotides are TGTGCCAGCAGCCCATCGGGACAGGGGACAGATACGCAGTATTTT. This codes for CASSPSGQGTDTQYF.

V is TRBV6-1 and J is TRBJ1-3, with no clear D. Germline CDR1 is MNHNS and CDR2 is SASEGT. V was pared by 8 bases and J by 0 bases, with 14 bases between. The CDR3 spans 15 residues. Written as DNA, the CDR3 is TGTGCCAGCCAGAAGCGGAAGAGCTCTGGAAACACCATATATTTT. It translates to CASQKRKSSGNTIYF.

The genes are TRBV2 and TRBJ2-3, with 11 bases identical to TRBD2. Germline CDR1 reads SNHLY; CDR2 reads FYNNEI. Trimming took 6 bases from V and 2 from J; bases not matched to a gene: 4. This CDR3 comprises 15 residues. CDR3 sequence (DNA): TGTGCCAGCAGAGGGACTAGCGGTGCCACAGATACGCAGTATTTT. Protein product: CASRGTSGATDTQYF.

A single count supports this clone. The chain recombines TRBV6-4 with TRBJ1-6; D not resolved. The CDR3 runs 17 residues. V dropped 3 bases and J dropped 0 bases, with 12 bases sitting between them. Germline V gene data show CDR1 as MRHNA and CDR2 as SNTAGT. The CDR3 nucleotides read TGTGCCAGCAGTGAGTTCGGAGGACCCTCCTATAATTCACCCCTCCACTTT. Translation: CASSEFGGPSYNSPLHF.

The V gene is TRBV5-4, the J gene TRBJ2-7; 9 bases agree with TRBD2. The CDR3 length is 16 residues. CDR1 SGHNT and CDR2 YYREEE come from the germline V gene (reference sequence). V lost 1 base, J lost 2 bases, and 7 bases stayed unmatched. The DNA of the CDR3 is TGTGCCAGCAGCTTGCTGAGCGGGGGGTCTACCTACGAGCAGTACTTC. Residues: CASSLLSGGSTYEQYF.

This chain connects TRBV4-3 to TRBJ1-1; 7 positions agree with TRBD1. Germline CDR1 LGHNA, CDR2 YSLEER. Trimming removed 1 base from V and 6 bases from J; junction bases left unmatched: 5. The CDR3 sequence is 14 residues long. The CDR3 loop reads CASSQAGTAAEAFF. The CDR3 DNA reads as TGCGCCAGCAGCCAAGCTGGGACAGCGGCTGAAGCTTTCTTT.

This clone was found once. CDR3 residues: CASSPYVQGVEQFF. CDR3 bases: TGTGCCAGTAGTCCCTATGTCCAGGGTGTCGAGCAGTTCTTC. This chain joins TRBV19 and TRBJ2-1; maybe TRBD1 (5 bases). The germline V gene encodes CDR1 LNHDA and CDR2 SQIVND (reference sequence). V lost 5 bases and J lost 10, with 18 bases in between. This CDR3 comprises 14 residues.

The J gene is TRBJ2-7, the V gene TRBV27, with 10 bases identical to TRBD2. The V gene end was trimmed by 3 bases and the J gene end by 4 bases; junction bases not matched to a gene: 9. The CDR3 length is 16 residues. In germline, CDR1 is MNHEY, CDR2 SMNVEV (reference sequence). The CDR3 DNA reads TGTGCCAGCAGTTTCTCATCAGCGGGAGGGACATACGAGCAGTACTTC. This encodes CASSFSSAGGTYEQYF.

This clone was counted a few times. This CDR3 reads CASAPSYEQYF. The DNA of the CDR3 is TGTGCCAGCGCCCCCTCCTACGAGCAGTACTTC. The rearrangement uses TRBV2 and TRBJ2-7; no clear D. The ends were cut back, 8 bases at V and 0 bases at J, with 5 bases in the middle. In germline, CDR1 is SNHLY, CDR2 FYNNEI. The CDR3 spans 11 residues. Full variable domain (missing parts from reference TRBV2 and TRBJ2-7): EPEVTQTPSHQVTQMGQEVILRCVPISNHLYFYWYRQILGQKVEFLVSFYNNEISEKSEIFDDQFSVERPDGSNFTLKIRSTKLEDSAMYFCASAPSYEQYFGPGTRLTVT.

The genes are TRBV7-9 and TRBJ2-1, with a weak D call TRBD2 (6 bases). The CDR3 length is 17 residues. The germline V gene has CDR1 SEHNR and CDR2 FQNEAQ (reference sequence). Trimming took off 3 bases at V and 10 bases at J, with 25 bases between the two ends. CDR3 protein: CASSLGPPGLLLGEQFF. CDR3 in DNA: TGTGCCAGCAGCTTGGGCCCTCCGGGACTTCTCCTGGGGGAGCAGTTCTTC.

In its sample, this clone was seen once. The CDR3 nucleotides are TGTGCCAGCAGCTCGCTATCGCTCAGGGGGCCCGGCTACACCTTC. Protein sequence: CASSSLSLRGPGYTF. V is TRBV5-8 and J is TRBJ1-2; 8 bases are shared with TRBD1. The V and J ends lost 3 bases and 8 bases, in that order; junction bases with no gene match: 12. This CDR3 region has 15 residues. The germline CDR1 and CDR2 sequences are SGHTS and YDEGEE.